This T cell receptor (beta chain) was observed in a study of regulatory T cells in long-lasting Graves disease. Study outcomes and limitations: Researchers reported studying only peripheral blood, not thyroid tissue. Results may be inaccurate due to the small sample size. New patients shared some 970 public clonotypes, fewer than the approximately 2,700 shared by persistent patients.

On this clonotype itself: Its target is not known.

Time point here: persistent/refractory GD, antithyroid drugs over 5 years with positive TRAb. Isolated PBMC RNA provided the starting material for the TCR library. The guidelines of the American Thyroid Association were the basis for diagnosing Graves' disease. Construction of TCR beta libraries relied on iRepertoire HTBI primers and on Arm-PCR targeting CDR3 regions. TCRdb re-derived calls from the multiplex PCR reads in MiXCR, one entry per CDR3 protein. The table has about half a million distinct CDR3 sequences, approximately 22% seen once. The sample was peripheral blood mononuclear cells (PBMCs), taken when the disease was refractory, from a patient treated with antithyroid drugs. This TCR was recovered from a female donor with Graves disease.

The CDR3 sequence: CASSIVTGNQPQHF. In DNA, the CDR3 is TGTGCCAGTAGTATAGTGACAGGTAATCAGCCCCAGCATTTT. The chain couples TRBV19 to TRBJ1-5; tentatively, D is TRBD1 (6 bases). There are 14 residues in the CDR3. V was cut by 1 base and J by 4 bases, with 8 bases left in between. In germline, CDR1 is LNHDA, CDR2 SQIVND (reference sequence).